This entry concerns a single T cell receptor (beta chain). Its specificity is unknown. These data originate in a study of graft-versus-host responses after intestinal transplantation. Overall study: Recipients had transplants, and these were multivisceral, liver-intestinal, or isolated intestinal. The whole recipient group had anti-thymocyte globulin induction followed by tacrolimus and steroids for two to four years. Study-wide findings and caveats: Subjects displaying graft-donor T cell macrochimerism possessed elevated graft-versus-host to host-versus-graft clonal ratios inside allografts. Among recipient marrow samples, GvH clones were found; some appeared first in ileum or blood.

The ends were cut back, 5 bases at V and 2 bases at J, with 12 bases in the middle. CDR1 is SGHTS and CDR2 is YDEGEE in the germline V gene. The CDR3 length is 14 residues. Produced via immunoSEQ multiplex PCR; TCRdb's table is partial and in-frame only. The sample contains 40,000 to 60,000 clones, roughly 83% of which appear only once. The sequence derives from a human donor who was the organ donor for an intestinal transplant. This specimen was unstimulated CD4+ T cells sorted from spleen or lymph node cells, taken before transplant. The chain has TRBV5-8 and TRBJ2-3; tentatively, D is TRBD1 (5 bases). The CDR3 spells CASRYRQLTDTQYF. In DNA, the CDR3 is TGTGCCAGCAGATATAGACAGCTCACAGATACGCAGTATTTT.